This T cell receptor (beta chain) originates from a study of T cells in women clearing cervical HPV infection. About the study: Controls were women whose single incident HPV16 infection cleared within 12 months without precancer or cancer. For cases, blood was sampled a median approximately 150 days after lesion detection, interquartile range about 90 to 200 days. Case blood was drawn when the lesion was first found; control blood after infection became undetectable.

The CDR3 loop spans 16 amino acids. The germline V gene has CDR1 SGHRS and CDR2 YFSETQ. Average input was 1200 ng genomic DNA for immunoSEQ TCR beta CDR3 amplification. Libraries were prepared by immunoSEQ multiplex PCR; TCRdb keeps only in-frame clonotypes and omits some of them. The sample table includes 20,000 or so clones. Points on this clone: Read data end 3 residues before the CDR3 end; the end is taken from the germline J gene.

This chain links TRBV5-1 with TRBJ2-2; the D gene is possibly TRBD1 (5 bases). Sequences were obtained from blood buffy coat. The TCR originated in a woman aged 18 to 69 with a cervical HPV16 infection that either progressed to CIN3+ or cleared (not recorded which). CDR3 DNA, as far as it was read: TGCGCCAGCAGCTTGGAGGCGTATACTGGGGCCAACGTG. As protein: CASSLEAYTGANV. The entire CDR3 protein reads CASSLEAYTGANVLFF. Combining the CDR3 with reference TRBV5-1 and TRBJ2-2 gives the whole variable domain KAGVTQTPRYLIKTRGQQVTLSCSPISGHRSVSWYQQTPGQGLQFLFEYFSETQRNKGNFPGRFSGRQFSNSRSEMNVSTLELGDSALYLCASSLEAYTGANVLFFGEGSRLTVL.